This T cell receptor (beta chain) was profiled in a study of regulatory T cells in long-lasting Graves disease. Time point noted: persistent/refractory GD, antithyroid drugs over 5 years with positive TRAb. RNA extracted from PBMCs served as the sequencing template. Ten or more counts support this clonotype. Construction of TCR beta libraries relied on iRepertoire HTBI primers and on Arm-PCR targeting CDR3 regions. TCRdb re-called the multiplex PCR reads through MiXCR, storing one row per CDR3 protein. In the table there are over 450,000 distinct CDR3 sequences, 20% to 25% of which are singletons. The CDR3 loop spans 14 amino acids. Deletions cut 6 bases from V and 0 bases from J, with 12 bases between. Germline V CDR1 and CDR2: MDHEN, SYDVKM.

V is TRBV28 and J is TRBJ2-7, with D possibly TRBD1 on 5 matching bases. The specimen was peripheral blood mononuclear cells (PBMCs), collected when the disease was refractory, from a patient treated with antithyroid drugs. The clonotype comes from a female donor with Graves disease. The CDR3 DNA is TGTGCCAGCAGACTGCAGGGATTCTCCTACGAGCAGTACTTC. Its protein is CASRLQGFSYEQYF.